Ten or more counts support the clone carrying this T cell receptor beta chain. The antigen remains unidentified. A read error may account for a junction end that differs from germline. The germline V gene encodes CDR1 MNHNS and CDR2 SASEGT. This CDR3 spans 11 amino acids. This entry is derived from a study of metastatic and nonmetastatic thyroid tumors. Overall study: Blood and tumor or nodule tissue repertoires from malignant and benign thyroid patients were compared. Study observations and caveats: It was reported that TCR beta diversity was significantly higher in malignant thyroid tumors than benign nodules, in blood and tumor.

TCRdb reanalyzed the PCR reads via MiXCR. The sample has approximately 50,000 clones, 20% seen once; the top ten hold approximately 4%. Every patient was untreated before thyroid surgery. The V and J genes are TRBV6-1 and TRBJ2-7; D is unresolved. Sequencing used blood. The origin of this receptor is a female donor with papillary thyroid cancer or a benign thyroid nodule (not recorded which). Some clones in this sample may be carry-over from other donors' samples. Written as DNA, the CDR3 is TGTGCCAGCAGTCAGACCTACGGGCAGTACTTC. Its protein is CASSQTYGQYF.